The source of this T cell receptor beta chain is a study of early T cells in non-severe SARS-CoV-2 infection. The overall study: Sequenced bulk RNA came from whole blood that was unsorted, and chains were unpaired.

MiXCR, run by TCRdb on the 5' RACE reads, gives a single entry per CDR3 protein. The sample carries 90,000 or so distinct CDR3 sequences, about 15% recorded once. This clonotype was observed many times. This CDR3 has 13 residues. CDR1 and CDR2 from the germline V gene are SGHVS and FNYEAQ. The germline V and J ends were trimmed by 5 bases and 6 bases, with 11 bases remaining between them. The receptor comes from an adult who was a healthcare worker with PCR-confirmed SARS-CoV-2 infection or an uninfected control (not recorded which). The chain combines TRBV7-6 with TRBJ2-1; maybe TRBD1 (6 bases). Sample: whole blood. In DNA form, the CDR3 reads TGTGCCAGCAGCCTTACAGGGTCCAATGAGCAGTTCTTC. The encoded protein is CASSLTGSNEQFF. The complete variable domain, with remaining parts taken from reference TRBV7-6 and TRBJ2-1, reads GAGVSQSPRYKVTKRGQDVALRCDPISGHVSLYWYRQALGQGPEFLTYFNYEAQQDKSGLPNDRFSAERPEGSISTLTIQRTEQRDSAMYRCASSLTGSNEQFFGPGTRLTVL.